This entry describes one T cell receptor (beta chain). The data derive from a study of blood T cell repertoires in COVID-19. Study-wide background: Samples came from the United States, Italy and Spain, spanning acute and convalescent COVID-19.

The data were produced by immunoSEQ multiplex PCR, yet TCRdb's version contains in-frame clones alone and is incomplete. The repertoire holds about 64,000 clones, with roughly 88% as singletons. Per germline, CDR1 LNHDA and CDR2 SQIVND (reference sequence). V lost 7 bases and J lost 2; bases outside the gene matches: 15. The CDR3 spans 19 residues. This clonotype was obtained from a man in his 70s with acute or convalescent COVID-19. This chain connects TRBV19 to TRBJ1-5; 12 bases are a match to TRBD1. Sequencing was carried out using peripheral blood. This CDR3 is CASTRAPGTGGMGNQPQHF. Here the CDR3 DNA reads TGTGCCAGTACCAGAGCCCCCGGGACAGGGGGCATGGGCAATCAGCCCCAGCATTTT.